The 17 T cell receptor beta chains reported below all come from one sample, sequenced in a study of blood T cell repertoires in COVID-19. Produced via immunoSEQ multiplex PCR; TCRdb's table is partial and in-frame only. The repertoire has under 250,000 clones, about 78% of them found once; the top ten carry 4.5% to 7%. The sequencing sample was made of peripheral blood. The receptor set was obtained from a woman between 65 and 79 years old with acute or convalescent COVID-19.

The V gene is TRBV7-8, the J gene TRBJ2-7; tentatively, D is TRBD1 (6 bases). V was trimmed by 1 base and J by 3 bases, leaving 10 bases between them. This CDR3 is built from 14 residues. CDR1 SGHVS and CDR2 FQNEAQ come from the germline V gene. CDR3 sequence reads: CASSLGAGDYEQYF. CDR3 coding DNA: TGTGCCAGCAGCTTAGGCGCAGGGGACTACGAGCAGTACTTC.

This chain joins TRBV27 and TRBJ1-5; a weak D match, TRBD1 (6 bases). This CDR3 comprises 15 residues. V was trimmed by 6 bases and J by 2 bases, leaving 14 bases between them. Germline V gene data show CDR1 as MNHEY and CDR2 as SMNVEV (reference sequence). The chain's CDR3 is CASRQLQGGNQPQHF. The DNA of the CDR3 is TGTGCCAGCAGGCAATTACAGGGAGGCAATCAGCCCCAGCATTTT.

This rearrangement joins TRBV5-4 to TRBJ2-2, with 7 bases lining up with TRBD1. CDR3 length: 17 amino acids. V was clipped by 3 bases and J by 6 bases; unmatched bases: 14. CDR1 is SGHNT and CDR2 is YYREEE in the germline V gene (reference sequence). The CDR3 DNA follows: TGTGCCAGCAGCTCCCTAGGGCGCCTCCAGGGGGCCGGGGAGCTGTTTTTT. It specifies CASSSLGRLQGAGELFF.

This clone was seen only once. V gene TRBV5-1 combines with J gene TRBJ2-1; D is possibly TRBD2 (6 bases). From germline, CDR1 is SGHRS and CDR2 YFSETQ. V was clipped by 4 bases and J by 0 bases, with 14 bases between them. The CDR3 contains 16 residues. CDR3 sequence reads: CASSGIAASSYNEQFF. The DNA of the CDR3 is TGCGCCAGCAGCGGTATAGCGGCGAGCTCCTACAATGAGCAGTTCTTC.

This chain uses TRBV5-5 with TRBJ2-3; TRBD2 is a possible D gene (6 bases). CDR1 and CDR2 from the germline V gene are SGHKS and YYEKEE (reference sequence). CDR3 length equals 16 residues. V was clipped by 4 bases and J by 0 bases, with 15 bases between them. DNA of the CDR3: TGTGCCAGCAGCAACGTACGGGGGTCTAGCACAGATACGCAGTATTTT. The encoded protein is CASSNVRGSSTDTQYF.

The CDR3 is CASSPTGTGWYNEQFF. CDR3 coding DNA: TGTGCCAGCTCACCGACAGGGACAGGTTGGTACAATGAGCAGTTCTTC. The chain employs TRBV18 and TRBJ2-1, with 8 bases identical to TRBD1. Germline CDR1 KGHSH, CDR2 LQKENI. The CDR3 consists of 16 residues. V lost 3 bases to trimming and J lost 4 bases; unmatched junction nucleotides: 8. Together with reference TRBV18 and TRBJ2-1, the CDR3 gives the full variable domain: NAGVMQNPRHLVRRRGQEARLRCSPMKGHSHVYWYRQLPEEGLKFMVYLQKENIIDESGMPKERFSAEFPKEGPSILRIQQVVRGDSAAYFCASSPTGTGWYNEQFFGPGTRLTVL.

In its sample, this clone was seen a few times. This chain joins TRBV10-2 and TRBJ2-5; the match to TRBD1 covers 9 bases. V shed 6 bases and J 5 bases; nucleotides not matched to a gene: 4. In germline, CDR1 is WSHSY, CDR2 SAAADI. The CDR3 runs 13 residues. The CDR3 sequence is CASSLTGGETQYF. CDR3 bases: TGCGCCAGCAGCCTGACAGGGGGGGAGACCCAGTACTTC.

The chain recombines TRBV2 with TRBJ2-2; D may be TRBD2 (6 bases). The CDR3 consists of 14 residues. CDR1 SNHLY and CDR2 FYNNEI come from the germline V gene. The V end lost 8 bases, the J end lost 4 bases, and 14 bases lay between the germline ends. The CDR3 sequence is CASRRARGTGELFF. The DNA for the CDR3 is TGTGCCAGCCGGAGGGCTAGGGGCACCGGGGAGCTGTTTTTT.

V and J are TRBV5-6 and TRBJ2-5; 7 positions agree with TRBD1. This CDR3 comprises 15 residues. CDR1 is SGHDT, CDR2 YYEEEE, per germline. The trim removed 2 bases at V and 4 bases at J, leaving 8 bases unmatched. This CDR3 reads CASSFTLTGPETQYF. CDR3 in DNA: TGTGCCAGCAGCTTTACCCTGACAGGGCCAGAGACCCAGTACTTC. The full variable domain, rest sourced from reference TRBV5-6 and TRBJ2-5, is DAGVTQSPTHLIKTRGQQVTLRCSPKSGHDTVSWYQQALGQGPQFIFQYYEEEERQRGNFPDRFSGHQFPNYSSELNVNALLLGDSALYLCASSFTLTGPETQYFGPGTRLLVL.

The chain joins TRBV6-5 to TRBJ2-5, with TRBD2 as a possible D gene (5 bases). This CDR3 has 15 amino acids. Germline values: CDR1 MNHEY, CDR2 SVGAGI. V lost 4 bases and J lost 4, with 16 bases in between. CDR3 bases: TGTGCCAGCAGTTCTCGGACTCCCTCAAGAGAGACCCAGTACTTC. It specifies CASSSRTPSRETQYF.

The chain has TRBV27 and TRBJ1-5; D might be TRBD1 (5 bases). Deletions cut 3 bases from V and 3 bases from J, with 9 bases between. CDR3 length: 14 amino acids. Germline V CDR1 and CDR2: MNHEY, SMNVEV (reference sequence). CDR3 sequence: CASSFAGLNQPQHF. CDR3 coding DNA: TGTGCCAGCAGTTTCGCAGGGCTCAATCAGCCCCAGCATTTT.

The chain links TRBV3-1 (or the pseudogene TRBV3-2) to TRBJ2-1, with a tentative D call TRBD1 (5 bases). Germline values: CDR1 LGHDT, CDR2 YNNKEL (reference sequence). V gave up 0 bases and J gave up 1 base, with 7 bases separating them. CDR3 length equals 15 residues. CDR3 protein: CASSQEGLSYNEQFF. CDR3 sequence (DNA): TGTGCCAGCAGCCAAGAGGGGCTTTCCTACAATGAGCAGTTCTTC.

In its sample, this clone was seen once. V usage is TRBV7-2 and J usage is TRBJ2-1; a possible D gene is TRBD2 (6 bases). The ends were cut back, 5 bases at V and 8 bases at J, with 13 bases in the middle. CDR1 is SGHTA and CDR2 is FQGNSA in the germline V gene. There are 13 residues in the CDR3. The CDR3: CASSPSWEDEQFF. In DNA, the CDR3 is TGTGCCAGCAGCCCTTCCTGGGAGGATGAGCAGTTCTTC.

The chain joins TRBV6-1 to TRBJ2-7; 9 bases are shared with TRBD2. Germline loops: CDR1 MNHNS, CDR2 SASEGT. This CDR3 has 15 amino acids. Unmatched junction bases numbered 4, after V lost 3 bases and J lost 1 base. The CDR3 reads CASSEQGLASYEQYF. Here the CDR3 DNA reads TGTGCCAGCAGTGAGCAGGGACTAGCATCCTACGAGCAGTACTTC.

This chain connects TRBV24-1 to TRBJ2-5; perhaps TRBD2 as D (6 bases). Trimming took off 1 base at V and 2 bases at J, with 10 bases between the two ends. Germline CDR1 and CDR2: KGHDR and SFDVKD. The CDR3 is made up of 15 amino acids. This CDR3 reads CATSDFGGGQETQYF. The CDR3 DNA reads TGTGCCACCAGTGATTTTGGGGGAGGTCAAGAGACCCAGTACTTC.

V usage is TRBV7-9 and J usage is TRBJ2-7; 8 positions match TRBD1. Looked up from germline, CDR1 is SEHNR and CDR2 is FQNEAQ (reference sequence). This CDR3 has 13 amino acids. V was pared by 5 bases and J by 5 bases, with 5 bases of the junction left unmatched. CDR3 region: CASSLPGGDEQYF. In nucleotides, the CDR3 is TGTGCCAGCAGCCTCCCAGGGGGCGACGAGCAGTACTTC.

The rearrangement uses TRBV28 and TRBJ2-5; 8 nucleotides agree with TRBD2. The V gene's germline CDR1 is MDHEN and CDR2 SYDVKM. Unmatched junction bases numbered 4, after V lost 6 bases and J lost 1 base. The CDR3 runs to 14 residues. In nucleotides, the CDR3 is TGTGCCAGCAGACAAGGACTAGCCCAAGAGACCCAGTACTTC. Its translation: CASRQGLAQETQYF.